The next 25 T cell receptor beta chains were all read from a single sample in a study of blood T cell repertoires in COVID-19. Here immunoSEQ multiplex PCR was the method, and the copy in TCRdb shows in-frame clones only, minus some. The data contain about 300,000 clones, around four fifths of them seen just once; the ten biggest clones take up about 1.2%. Material for sequencing was peripheral blood. These receptor sequences come from a woman aged 45 to 65 with acute or convalescent COVID-19.

The chain has TRBV12-5 and TRBJ1-5; weak D call: TRBD1 (5 bases). CDR3 length: 12 amino acids. Trimming shortened V by 8 bases and J by 5 bases, and 10 bases separated the two germline ends. Germline V gene sequence: CDR1 LGHNT, CDR2 FRNRAP. This chain's CDR3 is CASRQTDQPQHF. As DNA, the CDR3 is TGTGCTAGTAGACAGACCGATCAGCCCCAGCATTTT.

CDR3 nucleotides: TGTGCCAGCAGCCGTGCGGCTAGCGGGGGCTACAATGAGCAGTTCTTC. Translated, it gives CASSRAASGGYNEQFF. The V call is TRBV3-1 (or the pseudogene TRBV3-2), the J call TRBJ2-1, with TRBD2 matching 10 bases. V gave up 4 bases and J gave up 3 bases; unmatched junction bases: 6. Germline-derived CDR1 and CDR2 are LGHDT and YNNKEL (reference sequence). The CDR3 length is 16 residues.

A few counts support this clone. This chain uses TRBV19 with TRBJ1-1, with D possibly being TRBD1 (5 bases). The CDR3 totals 14 residues. V lost 8 bases, J lost 2 bases, and 15 bases lay in between. Germline CDR1 reads LNHDA; CDR2 reads SQIVND (reference sequence). The CDR3 DNA is TGTGCCAGTTCTGGCAGGGCGCTTAACACTGAAGCTTTCTTT. It specifies CASSGRALNTEAFF. Full variable domain (rest looked up from reference TRBV19 and TRBJ1-1): DGGITQSPKYLFRKEGQNVTLSCEQNLNHDAMYWYRQDPGQGLRLIYYSQIVNDFQKGDIAEGYSVSREKKESFPLTVTSAQKNPTAFYLCASSGRALNTEAFFGQGTRLTVV.

The genes are TRBV6-1 and TRBJ2-1, with 7 bases identical to TRBD2. CDR1 and CDR2 (germline): MNHNS, SASEGT. CDR3 length: 16 residues. With V trimmed by 2 bases and J by 0 bases, 4 bases remained unmatched. The CDR3 DNA follows: TGTGCCAGCAGTGAACTAGCGGCGAGCTCCTACAATGAGCAGTTCTTC. Residues: CASSELAASSYNEQFF.

This clone has a single count. CDR3 DNA sequence: TGTGCCAGCAGGCCCAAACCGGGACTAGCGGGGGGCGGCGGGTTGGAGACCCAGTACTTC. Translated, it gives CASRPKPGLAGGGGLETQYF. This sequence joins TRBV5-4 and TRBJ2-5; 15 positions agree with TRBD2. The J segment lost 5 bases and the V segment lost 5 bases, leaving 19 bases of the junction unmatched. CDR3 length: 20 residues. Germline CDR1 and CDR2: SGHNT and YYREEE (reference sequence).

The V gene is TRBV3-1 (or the pseudogene TRBV3-2), the J gene TRBJ1-2, with a weak D call TRBD1 (5 bases). Germline values: CDR1 LGHDT, CDR2 YNNKEL (reference sequence). The CDR3 is 13 residues long. The ends were cut back, 6 bases at V and 7 bases at J, with 15 bases in the middle. The CDR3 loop reads CASSHVSRAGYTF. The CDR3 DNA reads TGTGCCAGCAGTCACGTGAGCAGGGCTGGCTACACCTTC.

This clone was picked up a small number of times. The chain uses TRBV29-1 and TRBJ1-3, with a tentative D call TRBD1 (5 bases). The V and J ends lost 4 bases and 0 bases respectively, with 13 bases between them. CDR1 and CDR2 from the germline V gene are SQVTM and ANQGSEA. The CDR3 covers 15 residues. The CDR3 here is CSVGTDSSSGNTIYF. CDR3 bases: TGCAGCGTTGGGACCGACAGTAGCTCTGGAAACACCATATATTTT.

The chain carries TRBV10-3 and TRBJ2-1, with 10 bases lining up with TRBD2. J lost 5 bases, V lost 4 bases, and 11 bases had no gene match. The CDR3 is made up of 17 amino acids. Germline V gives CDR1 ENHRY, CDR2 SYGVKD. The CDR3 DNA sequence: TGTGCCATCAGTGGGGGACTAGCGCTTAACCGGGACAATGAGCAGTTCTTC. Protein sequence: CAISGGLALNRDNEQFF.

This chain links TRBV5-1 with TRBJ1-1; 7 nucleotides align to TRBD1. Looked up from germline, CDR1 is SGHRS and CDR2 is YFSETQ. The ends lost 1 base at V and 4 bases at J; junction bases unmatched: 1. The CDR3 spans 13 residues. CDR3 nucleotide sequence: TGCGCCAGCAGCTTGAAGGGGGCCACTGAAGCTTTCTTT. Residues: CASSLKGATEAFF.

This chain links TRBV5-1 with TRBJ2-5, with TRBD1 as a possible D gene (6 bases). The CDR3 is made up of 17 amino acids. Per the germline V gene, CDR1 is SGHRS and CDR2 is YFSETQ. Trimming cost V 2 bases and J 0 bases, with 17 bases left between them. The CDR3 spells CASSFSGTTSYQETQYF. Here the CDR3 DNA reads TGCGCCAGCAGCTTTTCAGGGACAACCTCGTACCAAGAGACCCAGTACTTC.

This chain uses TRBV9 with TRBJ2-2, with D possibly TRBD2 on 5 matching bases. CDR1 and CDR2 from the germline V gene are SGDLS and YYNGEE. The V end lost 4 bases, the J end lost 1 base, and 11 bases lay between the germline ends. This CDR3 spans 15 amino acids. DNA for the CDR3: TGTGCCAGCAGCTCGAGGACTGAGAACACCGGGGAGCTGTTTTTT. Its protein product is CASSSRTENTGELFF. The full variable domain, completed using reference TRBV9 and TRBJ2-2, is DSGVTQTPKHLITATGQRVTLRCSPRSGDLSVYWYQQSLDQGLQFLIQYYNGEERAKGNILERFSAQQFPDLHSELNLSSLELGDSALYFCASSSRTENTGELFFGEGSRLTVL.

CDR3 coding DNA: TGTGCCAGCAGCTTGTCGGCCGCGGGAGTGAGGAATGAGCAGTTCTTC. This encodes CASSLSAAGVRNEQFF. The chain joins TRBV7-2 to TRBJ2-1, with 7 bases matching TRBD2. The CDR3 has 16 amino acids. V lost 3 bases and J lost 7; bases outside the gene matches: 12. In germline, CDR1 is SGHTA, CDR2 FQGNSA.

This chain connects TRBV2 to TRBJ2-5; a weak D match, TRBD2 (11 bases). CDR3 size: 23 residues. Germline loops: CDR1 SNHLY, CDR2 FYNNEI. Between the trimmed V and J ends, which lost 7 bases and 1 base, there was a span of 40 bases. The CDR3 bases are TGTGCCAGCATCCCACCGTGGGACAGGGGTCTTGCTAGCGGGAGGAGAGTCCAAGAGACCCAGTACTTC. This sequence encodes CASIPPWDRGLASGRRVQETQYF. Together with reference TRBV2 and TRBJ2-5, the CDR3 gives the full variable domain: EPEVTQTPSHQVTQMGQEVILRCVPISNHLYFYWYRQILGQKVEFLVSFYNNEISEKSEIFDDQFSVERPDGSNFTLKIRSTKLEDSAMYFCASIPPWDRGLASGRRVQETQYFGPGTRLLVL.

The chain combines TRBV4-2 with TRBJ2-2, with TRBD1 matching 7 bases. The CDR3 has 16 amino acids. The V gene end was trimmed by 4 bases and the J gene end by 4 bases; junction bases not matched to a gene: 9. Per the germline V gene, CDR1 is LGHNA and CDR2 is YNFKEQ. CDR3 nucleotides: TGTGCCAGCAGCCCTCTTACAGGGGACCTCACCGGGGAGCTGTTTTTT. Protein product: CASSPLTGDLTGELFF.

J is TRBJ2-2 and V is TRBV9; D ambiguous. CDR1 and CDR2 (germline): SGDLS, YYNGEE. Trimming took 3 bases from V and 4 from J, leaving 7 bases between them. The CDR3 totals 13 residues. The CDR3 here is CASSAPLTGELFF. DNA for the CDR3: TGTGCCAGCAGCGCCCCCCTCACCGGGGAGCTGTTTTTT.

The rearrangement links TRBV15 to TRBJ1-3; a weak D match, TRBD1 (5 bases). V lost 6 bases to trimming and J lost 3 bases, with 15 bases between them. Per germline, CDR1 LNHNV and CDR2 YYDKDF (reference sequence). The CDR3 is 15 amino acids. CDR3 loop: CATSMQGLSGNTIYF. The CDR3, as DNA: TGTGCCACCAGTATGCAGGGTCTAAGTGGAAACACCATATATTTT.

V usage is TRBV30 and J usage is TRBJ2-2; 8 bases are a match to TRBD2. Unmatched junction bases numbered 5, after V lost 3 bases and J lost 5 bases. CDR3 length: 14 amino acids. Germline V gene data show CDR1 as GTSNPN and CDR2 as SVGIG (reference sequence). The CDR3 region is CAWRTGTRTGELFF. The CDR3 coding sequence is TGTGCCTGGAGGACCGGGACTAGGACCGGGGAGCTGTTTTTT.

The chain couples TRBV11-2 to TRBJ2-6, with 7 bases identical to TRBD1. Germline V CDR1 and CDR2: SGHAT, FQNNGV. This CDR3 contains 19 residues. V lost 5 bases to trimming and J lost 0 bases; unmatched junction nucleotides: 13. The CDR3 DNA follows: TGTGCCAGCAGCCTTACCACAGGGGTACAGTACTCTGGGGCCAACGTCCTGACTTTC. It codes for CASSLTTGVQYSGANVLTF.

The chain links TRBV11-2 to TRBJ2-2; 8 bases line up with TRBD2. The CDR3 is 17 amino acids. Germline V lookup: CDR1 SGHAT, CDR2 FQNNGV. Trimming took 5 bases from V and 5 from J; bases not matched to a gene: 13. In nucleotides, the CDR3 is TGTGCCAGCAGCCCCAGGTCCGGCGGGGGGAATACCGGGGAGCTGTTTTTT. It is translated as CASSPRSGGGNTGELFF. Drawing the rest from reference TRBV11-2 and TRBJ2-2, the complete variable domain is EAGVAQSPRYKIIEKRQSVAFWCNPISGHATLYWYQQILGQGPKLLIQFQNNGVVDDSQLPKDRFSAERLKGVDSTLKIQPAKLEDSAVYLCASSPRSGGGNTGELFFGEGSRLTVL.

The chain employs TRBV11-2 and TRBJ2-5, with no clear D. The V gene's germline CDR1 is SGHAT and CDR2 FQNNGV. The CDR3 loop spans 11 amino acids. Trimming removed 5 bases from V and 4 bases from J, with 5 bases in between. CDR3 nucleotide sequence: TGTGCCAGCAGCCCGGGAGAGACCCAGTACTTC. It yields the protein CASSPGETQYF.

The rearrangement joins TRBV18 to TRBJ2-1, with 8 bases matching TRBD2. Trimming took 3 bases from V and 9 from J; bases not matched to a gene: 4. This CDR3 spans 13 amino acids. CDR1 KGHSH and CDR2 LQKENI come from the germline V gene. The CDR3 reads CASSPSGSGEQFF. In DNA form, the CDR3 reads TGTGCCAGCTCACCCAGCGGGAGCGGTGAGCAGTTCTTC.

CDR3 DNA sequence: TGTGCCATCAGTGAGACGGCAGGTGATCAGCCCCAGCATTTT. This translates into CAISETAGDQPQHF. The V gene is TRBV10-3, the J gene TRBJ1-5; D is unresolved. Germline loops: CDR1 ENHRY, CDR2 SYGVKD. This CDR3 has 14 amino acids. The V gene lost 2 bases and the J gene lost 5 bases, with 10 bases spanning the gap.

The sample holds a few counts of this clone. V gene TRBV5-1 combines with J gene TRBJ1-4; TRBD1 matches 8 bases. This CDR3 comprises 15 residues. V gave up 2 bases and J gave up 12 bases; unmatched junction bases: 12. From germline, CDR1 is SGHRS and CDR2 YFSETQ. CDR3: CASSFSGGEVRQLFF. CDR3 in DNA: TGCGCCAGCAGCTTTTCAGGGGGCGAAGTCCGGCAACTGTTTTTT.

The V gene is TRBV28, the J gene TRBJ2-3, with 8 bases matching TRBD1. Germline CDR1 is MDHEN and CDR2 is SYDVKM. The CDR3 runs 15 residues. Trimming at V came to 6 bases and at J to 4 bases, leaving 9 bases not matched to a gene. The CDR3 region has the DNA TGTGCCAGCAGATGGGACAGGCGAGGACCAGATACGCAGTATTTT. Its protein is CASRWDRRGPDTQYF.

This rearrangement joins TRBV24-1 to TRBJ2-1; TRBD2 matches at 10 bases. Germline CDR1 KGHDR, CDR2 SFDVKD. This CDR3 contains 16 residues. The V and J ends lost 2 bases and 3 bases, in that order; junction bases with no gene match: 3. The CDR3 is CATSDSTSGLYNEQFF. The CDR3 bases are TGTGCCACCAGTGATTCGACTAGCGGGCTCTACAATGAGCAGTTCTTC.